Sequencing of this T cell receptor beta chain was carried out in a study of cytomegalovirus exposure and HLA in healthy donors. PCR used 60 Vbeta primers and 13 Jbeta primers. Data came from immunoSEQ multiplex PCR; TCRdb stores just in-frame clones and leaves some out. The sample spans about 150,000 clones; the ten largest clones claim around 1.9%. The CDR3 sequence is 14 residues long. Trimming took off 0 bases at V and 2 bases at J, with 8 bases between the two ends. Germline loops: CDR1 MNHEY, CDR2 SVGAGI. This TCR was recovered from a man between 25 and 39 years old in good health and CMV-seronegative. The sample taken for sequencing was PBMCs. The chain carries TRBV6-5 and TRBJ2-7; D not resolved. For the CDR3, the DNA is TGTGCCAGCAGTTACTCAACTGATGCCTACGAGCAGTACTTC. Residues: CASSYSTDAYEQYF.